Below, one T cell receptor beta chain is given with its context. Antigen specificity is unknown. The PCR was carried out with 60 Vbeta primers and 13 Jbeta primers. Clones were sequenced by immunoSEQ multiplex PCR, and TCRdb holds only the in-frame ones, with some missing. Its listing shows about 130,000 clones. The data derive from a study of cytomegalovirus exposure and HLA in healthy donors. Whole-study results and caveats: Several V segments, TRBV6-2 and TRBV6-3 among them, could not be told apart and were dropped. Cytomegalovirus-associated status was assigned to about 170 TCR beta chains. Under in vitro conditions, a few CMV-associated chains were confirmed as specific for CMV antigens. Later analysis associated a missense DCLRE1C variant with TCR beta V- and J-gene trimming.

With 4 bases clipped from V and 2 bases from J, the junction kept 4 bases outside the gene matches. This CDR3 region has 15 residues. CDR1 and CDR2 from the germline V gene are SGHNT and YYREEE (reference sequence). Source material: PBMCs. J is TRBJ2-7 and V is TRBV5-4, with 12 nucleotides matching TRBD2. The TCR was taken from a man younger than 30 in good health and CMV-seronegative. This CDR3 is CASSPLAGGAYEQYF. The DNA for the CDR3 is TGTGCCAGCAGCCCTCTAGCGGGAGGGGCCTACGAGCAGTACTTC.